This T cell receptor (beta chain) was sequenced for a study of blood T cells in healthy people across ages. General study points: Both naive CD4+ cell counts and diversity were greater in long-lived donors than in aged donors. In older individuals, TCR beta diversity per million T cells was lower, falling roughly linearly with age.

The donors, aged about 6 to 95, were healthy Caucasians from Russia. Using a J-beta primer mix together with a sample-barcoded 5' primer, a second PCR was run for about 6 to 11 cycles. The yield of each sample was at least 2.5 million CDR3-containing paired-end reads. TCRdb independently ran MiXCR on the 5' RACE reads; one entry per CDR3 protein. The data show about a million distinct CDR3 sequences, approximately 50% seen once. Germline lookup yields CDR1 SGHRS and CDR2 YFSETQ. J was trimmed by 5 bases and V by 0 bases; bases with no gene match: 7. This CDR3 is built from 16 residues. To note about this clonotype: Its antigen is not identified.

Sample: blood. The sequence was collected from a woman in her sixties or seventies in good health. The chain has TRBV5-1 and TRBJ2-1; 8 bases agree with TRBD2. Written as DNA, the CDR3 is TGCGCCAGCAGCTTGGGGGTGCGGGAGGCGAACAATGAGCAGTTCTTC. It encodes CASSLGVREANNEQFF.